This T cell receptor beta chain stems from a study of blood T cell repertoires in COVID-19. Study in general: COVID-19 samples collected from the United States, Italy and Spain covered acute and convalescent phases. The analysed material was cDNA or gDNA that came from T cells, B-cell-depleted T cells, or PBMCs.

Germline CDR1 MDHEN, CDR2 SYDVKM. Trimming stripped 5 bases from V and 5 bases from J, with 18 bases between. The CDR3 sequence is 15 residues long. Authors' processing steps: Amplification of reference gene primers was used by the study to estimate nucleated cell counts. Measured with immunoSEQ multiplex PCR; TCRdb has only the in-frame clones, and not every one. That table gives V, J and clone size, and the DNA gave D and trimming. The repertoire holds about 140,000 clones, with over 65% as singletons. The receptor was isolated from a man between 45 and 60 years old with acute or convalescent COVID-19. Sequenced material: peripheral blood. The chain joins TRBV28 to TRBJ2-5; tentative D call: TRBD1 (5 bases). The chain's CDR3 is CASSGAGPSRETQYF. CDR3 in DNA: TGTGCCAGCAGTGGGGCCGGACCCTCTCGGGAGACCCAGTACTTC.